The rows below give T cell receptor beta chains drawn from one sample of a study of blood T cell repertoires in COVID-19. Sequenced by immunoSEQ multiplex PCR; TCRdb stores in-frame clones only, minus some. The sample has approximately 200,000 clones, 86% seen once. The source material was PBMCs or T cells enriched from blood (not recorded which). These receptors all come from a woman aged 25 to 45 who had been exposed to COVID-19. Each CDR3 is given with its conserved first and last residue. A D gene is named only where the DNA matches it firmly. Size tells how often a clone was seen (once, few, many) or the class of an expanded clone, and some rows leave it out.

>TRBV4-1|few|.|TRBJ1-1
CASSQGENTEAFF
TGCGCCAGCAGCCAAGGAGAGAACACTGAAGCTTTCTTT
>TRBV30|.|.|TRBJ2-6
CAWTRGSSGANVLTF
TGTGCCTGGACCCGTGGGAGCTCTGGGGCCAACGTCCTGACTTTC
>TRBV2|once|TRBD2|TRBJ2-7
CASSLSGVGYEQYF
TGTGCCAGCAGCCTTAGCGGGGTTGGCTACGAGCAGTACTTC
>TRBV6-5|.|TRBD1|TRBJ2-7
CASSRKQGVYEQYF
TGTGCCAGCTCCCGAAAACAGGGGGTTTACGAGCAGTACTTC
>TRBV24-1|.|.|TRBJ2-6
CATSDGTPGANVLTF
TGTGCCACCAGTGACGGGACTCCTGGGGCCAACGTCCTGACTTTC
>TRBV28|.|TRBD1|TRBJ1-4
CASSNQDRGDKLFF
TGTGCCAGCAGCAACCAGGACAGGGGGGATAAACTGTTTTTT
>TRBV5-1|.|TRBD1|TRBJ1-2
CASSLTGGGYGYTF
TGCGCCAGCAGCTTGACAGGGGGCGGCTATGGCTACACCTTC
>TRBV6-6|.|.|TRBJ1-1
CASSQPGEGPEAFF
TGTGCCAGCAGTCAGCCCGGGGAGGGCCCTGAAGCTTTCTTT
>TRBV12-5|.|TRBD1|TRBJ2-7
CASGPPVGQGAYEQYF
TGTGCTAGTGGGCCGCCGGTAGGACAGGGGGCCTACGAGCAGTACTTC
>TRBV21-1|.|.|TRBJ1-3
CASSLQAKTSGNTIYF
TGTGCCAGCAGCCTTCAGGCAAAAACCTCTGGAAACACCATATATTTT
>TRBV12-3/TRBV12-4|.|TRBD1|TRBJ2-7
CASTGTDSYEQYF
TGTGCCAGCACCGGGACAGACTCCTACGAGCAGTACTTC
>TRBV9|.|TRBD1|TRBJ1-2
CASSVAPGTGSRYGYTF
TGTGCCAGCAGCGTAGCTCCGGGGACAGGGTCACGGTATGGCTACACCTTC
>TRBV21-1|few|.|TRBJ1-4
CASSKVRRRTEEKLFF
TGTGCCAGCAGCAAAGTAAGGAGGAGGACGGAAGAAAAACTGTTTTTT
>TRBV7-2|.|.|TRBJ2-3
CASSPARTGTDTQYF
TGTGCCAGCAGCCCAGCCAGGACAGGCACAGATACGCAGTATTTT
>TRBV7-9|.|TRBD1|TRBJ2-7
CASSSQGEDYEQYF
TGTGCCAGCAGCTCACAGGGGGAGGACTACGAGCAGTACTTC
>TRBV19|.|TRBD1|TRBJ1-2
CASSVRDRYGYTF
TGTGCCAGTAGCGTACGGGACAGATATGGCTACACCTTC
>TRBV2|.|TRBD1|TRBJ2-7
CASRGTGQLPEQYF
TGTGCCAGCAGAGGCACGGGACAGCTACCCGAGCAGTACTTC
>TRBV5-5|.|TRBD1|TRBJ1-3
CASSLTGITSGNTIYF
TGTGCCAGCAGTCTGACAGGGATTACCTCTGGAAACACCATATATTTT
>TRBV2|.|.|TRBJ1-2
CAEPRVKGYTF
TGTGCCGAACCCAGGGTTAAGGGCTACACCTTC
>TRBV9|.|TRBD1|TRBJ2-3
CASRGQGTDTQYF
TGTGCCAGCAGGGGACAGGGCACAGATACGCAGTATTTT
>TRBV29-1|.|.|TRBJ1-1
CSVGQVNTEAFF
TGCAGCGTTGGGCAAGTGAACACTGAAGCTTTCTTT
>TRBV2|.|TRBD1|TRBJ2-3
CASSFSGTGLSDTQYF
TGTGCCAGCAGTTTTTCCGGGACAGGGCTGTCAGATACGCAGTATTTT
>TRBV2|.|TRBD1|TRBJ2-1
CASSPDRGEFF
TGTGCCAGCAGTCCGGACAGGGGAGAGTTCTTC
>TRBV5-1|.|.|TRBJ2-7
CASREGDPYEQYF
TGCGCCAGCAGAGAAGGAGACCCCTACGAGCAGTACTTC
>TRBV9|.|TRBD1|TRBJ1-4
CASSVGGGGQGHEKLFF
TGTGCCAGCAGCGTAGGGGGTGGGGGACAGGGACATGAAAAACTGTTTTTT
>TRBV18|once|TRBD1|TRBJ1-3
CASSPQQGAGGNTIYF
TGTGCCAGCTCACCCCAACAGGGGGCCGGTGGAAACACCATATATTTT
>TRBV9|.|TRBD1|TRBJ2-5
CASSAQGAGETQYF
TGTGCCAGCAGCGCCCAGGGGGCAGGGGAGACCCAGTACTTC
>TRBV5-1|.|.|TRBJ1-6
CASSFGAAGTPNSPLHF
TGCGCCAGCAGCTTTGGGGCAGCGGGAACTCCCAATTCACCCCTCCACTTT
>TRBV20-1|.|.|TRBJ1-2
CSLDRRNGYTF
TGCAGTCTGGACAGAAGGAATGGCTACACCTTC
>TRBV9|.|TRBD2|TRBJ2-2
CASSLRTSGGPLDGELFF
TGTGCCAGCAGCCTTAGAACTAGCGGGGGTCCCTTGGACGGGGAGCTGTTTTTT
>TRBV19|once|TRBD1|TRBJ1-5
CASSTGQAPYSNQPQHF
TGTGCCAGTAGTACGGGACAGGCCCCATATAGCAATCAGCCCCAGCATTTT
>TRBV7-9|.|TRBD1|TRBJ1-5
CASSHTDRGGNQPQHF
TGTGCCAGCAGCCATACCGACAGGGGGGGCAATCAGCCCCAGCATTTT
>TRBV7-8|.|.|TRBJ1-1
CASLPAGLVTEAFF
TGTGCCAGCCTCCCGGCGGGGCTTGTCACTGAAGCTTTCTTT
>TRBV19|few|.|TRBJ1-5
CASSIGRGYQPQHF
TGTGCCAGTAGTATTGGCAGGGGCTATCAGCCCCAGCATTTT
>TRBV6-5|.|.|TRBJ1-2
CASREGGVFYGYTF
TGTGCCAGCAGAGAGGGAGGGGTCTTCTATGGCTACACCTTC
>TRBV4-1|.|.|TRBJ2-1
CASSLSWGGSNEQFF
TGCGCCAGCAGCCTTTCGTGGGGGGGCTCAAATGAGCAGTTCTTC
>TRBV3-1/TRBV3-2|.|TRBD1|TRBJ1-2
CASSQGSNRGSDGYTF
TGTGCCAGCAGCCAAGGATCCAACAGGGGATCCGATGGCTACACCTTC
>TRBV27|.|TRBD1|TRBJ2-3
CASSSDRGRSDTQYF
TGTGCCAGCAGTTCCGACAGGGGGCGGTCAGATACGCAGTATTTT
>TRBV5-8|.|.|TRBJ2-1
CASSLAGGRGLNNEQFF
TGTGCCAGCAGCTTGGCCGGAGGCAGGGGCCTGAACAATGAGCAGTTCTTC
>TRBV30|once|TRBD1|TRBJ1-6
CAWSFPPVRDRSSYNSPLHF
TGTGCCTGGAGTTTTCCCCCCGTCCGGGACAGGAGCTCCTATAATTCACCCCTCCACTTT
>TRBV5-4|.|TRBD1|TRBJ1-1
CASSKTGGNTEAFF
TGTGCCAGCAGCAAAACAGGGGGGAACACTGAAGCTTTCTTT
>TRBV24-1|.|TRBD2|TRBJ2-7
CATGPGGSYEQYF
TGTGCCACCGGGCCGGGGGGCTCCTACGAGCAGTACTTC
>TRBV5-1|.|.|TRBJ1-2
CASSLAGQGKNYGYTF
TGCGCCAGCAGCTTGGCGGGTCAGGGAAAAAACTATGGCTACACCTTC
>TRBV2|.|.|TRBJ2-3
CASSPKNGNRVRDTQYF
TGTGCCAGCAGTCCTAAAAACGGGAACAGGGTCAGGGATACGCAGTATTTT
>TRBV5-1|.|TRBD1|TRBJ2-2
CASNSGQGKTGELFF
TGCGCCAGCAACTCCGGACAGGGGAAAACCGGGGAGCTGTTTTTT
>TRBV12-3/TRBV12-4|few|TRBD1|TRBJ1-6
CASSLYDRVLHF
TGTGCCAGCAGTTTGTACGACAGGGTACTCCACTTT
>TRBV6-5|.|.|TRBJ1-2
CASSYGSGNYGYTF
TGTGCCAGCAGTTACGGTTCGGGAAACTATGGCTACACCTTC
>TRBV11-3|.|TRBD2|TRBJ2-2
CASSLDRGLLTGELFF
TGTGCCAGCAGCTTAGATAGGGGACTACTCACCGGGGAGCTGTTTTTT
>TRBV2|.|.|TRBJ1-1
CASRVDRSMNTEAFF
TGTGCCAGCAGGGTTGACAGGTCAATGAACACTGAAGCTTTCTTT
>TRBV7-3|.|TRBD2|TRBJ2-7
CASSFNAGGPYEQYF
TGTGCCAGCAGCTTTAACGCGGGGGGGCCTTACGAGCAGTACTTC
>TRBV27|.|.|TRBJ1-5
CASARQGNQPQHF
TGTGCCAGCGCCCGACAGGGCAATCAGCCCCAGCATTTT
>TRBV5-1|.|.|TRBJ1-1
CASSPGPTTEAFF
TGCGCCAGCAGTCCTGGGCCGACGACTGAAGCTTTCTTT
>TRBV13|.|.|TRBJ2-7
CASSFGAFLDEQYF
TGTGCCAGCAGCTTTGGAGCTTTCCTGGACGAGCAGTACTTC
>TRBV5-1|few|.|TRBJ2-2
CASSPSGSANTGELFF
TGCGCCAGCAGCCCCTCGGGGTCAGCTAACACCGGGGAGCTGTTTTTT
>TRBV7-7|.|TRBD2|TRBJ2-2
CASSLGGIDTGELFF
TGTGCCAGCAGCTTGGGGGGGATTGACACCGGGGAGCTGTTTTTT
>TRBV9|.|.|TRBJ1-1
CASSSTHNAEAFF
TGTGCCAGCAGCTCCACACATAACGCTGAAGCTTTCTTT
>TRBV3-1/TRBV3-2|.|.|TRBJ2-7
CASSHYYEQYF
TGTGCCAGCAGCCATTACTACGAGCAGTACTTC
>TRBV19|.|.|TRBJ1-4
CASSGGNEKLFF
TGTGCCAGTAGTGGCGGTAATGAAAAACTGTTTTTT
>TRBV2|.|TRBD1|TRBJ1-5
CASRDREGGNQPQHF
TGTGCCAGCCGGGACAGGGAAGGAGGCAATCAGCCCCAGCATTTT